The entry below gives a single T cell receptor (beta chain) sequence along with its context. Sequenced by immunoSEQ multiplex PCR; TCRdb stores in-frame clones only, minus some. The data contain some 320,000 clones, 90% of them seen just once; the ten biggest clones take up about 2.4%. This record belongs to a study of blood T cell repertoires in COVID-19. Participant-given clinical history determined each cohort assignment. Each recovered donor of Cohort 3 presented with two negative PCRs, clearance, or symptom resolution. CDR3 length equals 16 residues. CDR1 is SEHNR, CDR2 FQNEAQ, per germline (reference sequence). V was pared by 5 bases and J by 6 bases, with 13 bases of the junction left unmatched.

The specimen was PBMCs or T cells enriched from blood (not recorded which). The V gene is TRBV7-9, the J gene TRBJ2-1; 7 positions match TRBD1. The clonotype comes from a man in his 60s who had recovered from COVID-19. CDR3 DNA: TGTGCCAGCAGCCCCCGAGCAGGGGGTAATGTCAATGAGCAGTTCTTC. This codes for CASSPRAGGNVNEQFF.